The clone carrying this T cell receptor beta chain showed up just once. The data were obtained in a study of shared clonotypes between healthy human individuals. CDR1 is SGHVS, CDR2 FQNEAQ, per germline. This CDR3 is built from 13 residues. Trimming cost V 5 bases and J 6 bases, with 11 bases left between them. CD45RO negativity and positive selection for CCR7 defined naive CD8 cells, a population that excluded terminally differentiated effector memory CD45RA+ cells. Free of recent acute infections or vaccinations, the donors were healthy HIV-negative adults. Investigators spread the genomic DNA of each subset evenly over several immunoSEQ plates. On sorted subsets, replicate PCRs used about 200 ng DNA, or around 30,000 T cell genomes. In the original analysis: ImmunoSEQ supplied junction-only sequences lacking quality scores, so filtering was different. Only in-frame clones appear in the TCRdb table, and some are missing; sequencing was by immunoSEQ multiplex PCR. V and J calls and clone size come straight from that table; D and trimming were deduced from the DNA. The sample includes about 2 million clones, about 95% seen only once; the top ten take roughly 1%.

The clonotype comes from a man aged 18 to 30 in good health. Input material: naive CD8+ T cells sorted from blood. The chain recombines TRBV7-8 with TRBJ2-1, with D possibly TRBD2 on 5 matching bases. CDR3 DNA sequence: TGTGCCAGCAGCCCTGACTACTTCAATGAGCAGTTCTTC. Its translation: CASSPDYFNEQFF.